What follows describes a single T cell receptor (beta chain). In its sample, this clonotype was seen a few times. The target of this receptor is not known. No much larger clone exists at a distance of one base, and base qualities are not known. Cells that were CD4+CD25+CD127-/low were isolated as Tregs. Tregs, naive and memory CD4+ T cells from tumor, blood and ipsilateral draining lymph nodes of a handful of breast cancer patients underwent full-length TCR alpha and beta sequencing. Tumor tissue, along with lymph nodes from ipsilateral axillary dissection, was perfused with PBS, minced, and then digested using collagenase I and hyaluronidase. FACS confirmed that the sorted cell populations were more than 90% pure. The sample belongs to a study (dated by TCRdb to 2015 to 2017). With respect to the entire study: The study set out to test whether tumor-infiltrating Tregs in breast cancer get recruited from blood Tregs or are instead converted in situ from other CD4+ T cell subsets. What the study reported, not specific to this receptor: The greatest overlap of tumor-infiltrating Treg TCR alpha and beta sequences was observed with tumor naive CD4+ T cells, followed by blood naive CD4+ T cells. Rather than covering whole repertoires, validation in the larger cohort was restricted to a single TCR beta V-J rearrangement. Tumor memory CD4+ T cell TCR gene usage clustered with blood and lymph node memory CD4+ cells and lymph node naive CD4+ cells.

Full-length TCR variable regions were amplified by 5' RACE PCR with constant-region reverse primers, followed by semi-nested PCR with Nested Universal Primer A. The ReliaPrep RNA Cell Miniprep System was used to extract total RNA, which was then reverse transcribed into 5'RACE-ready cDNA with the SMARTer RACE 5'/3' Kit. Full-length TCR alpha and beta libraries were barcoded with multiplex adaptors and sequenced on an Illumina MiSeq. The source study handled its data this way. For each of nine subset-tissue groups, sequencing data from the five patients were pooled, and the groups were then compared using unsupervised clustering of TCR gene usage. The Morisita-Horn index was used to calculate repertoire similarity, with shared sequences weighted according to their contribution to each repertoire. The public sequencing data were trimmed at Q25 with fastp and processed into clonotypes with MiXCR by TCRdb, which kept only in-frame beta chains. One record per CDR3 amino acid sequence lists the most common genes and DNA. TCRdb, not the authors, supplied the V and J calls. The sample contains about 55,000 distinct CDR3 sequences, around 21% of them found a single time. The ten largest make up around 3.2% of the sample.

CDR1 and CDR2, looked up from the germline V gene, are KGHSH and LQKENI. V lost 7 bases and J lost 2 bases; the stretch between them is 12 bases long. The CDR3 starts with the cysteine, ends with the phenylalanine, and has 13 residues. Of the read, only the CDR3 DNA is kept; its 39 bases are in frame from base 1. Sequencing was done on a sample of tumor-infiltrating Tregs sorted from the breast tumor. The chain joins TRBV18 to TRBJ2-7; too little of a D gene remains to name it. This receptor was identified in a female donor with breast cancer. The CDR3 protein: CASWSTEAYEQYF. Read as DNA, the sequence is TGTGCCAGCTGGAGTACAGAAGCCTACGAGCAGTACTTC.